The 30 T cell receptor beta chains presented below share a single source sample, sequenced in a study of radiotherapy plus CTLA-4 blockade in lung cancer. Method: immunoSEQ multiplex PCR; TCRdb's copy keeps in-frame clones and lacks some. The sample includes around 80,000 clones, roughly four fifths seen only once; the top ten take 0.82%. The source material was peripheral blood, sampled from a patient treated with radiotherapy plus ipilimumab. These receptors were taken from a human donor with non-small cell lung cancer who had stable disease on radiotherapy plus ipilimumab.

This chain joins TRBV30 and TRBJ2-6; a weak D match, TRBD1 (6 bases). The CDR3 consists of 14 residues. Deletions cut 3 bases from V and 0 bases from J, with 6 bases between. The V gene's germline CDR1 is GTSNPN and CDR2 SVGIG (reference sequence). The CDR3 is CAWRDSSGANVLTF. CDR3 in DNA: TGTGCCTGGAGGGACAGCTCTGGGGCCAACGTCCTGACTTTC.

This chain joins TRBV12-5 and TRBJ2-3, with D perhaps given as TRBD1 or TRBD2 (6 bases each). Germline-derived CDR1 and CDR2 are LGHNT and FRNRAP. The CDR3 is made up of 15 amino acids. Trimming pared 7 bases from V and 1 base from J, leaving 15 bases between. In nucleotides, the CDR3 is TGTGCTAGTGCCTTTGGGGGGCCGGGCACAGATACGCAGTATTTT. Translation gives CASAFGGPGTDTQYF. Together with reference TRBV12-5 and TRBJ2-3, the CDR3 gives the full variable domain: DARVTQTPRHKVTEMGQEVTMRCQPILGHNTVFWYRQTMMQGLELLAYFRNRAPLDDSGMPKDRFSAEMPDATLATLKIQPSEPRDSAVYFCASAFGGPGTDTQYFGPGTRLTVL.

The chain joins TRBV11-2 to TRBJ1-2, with D tentatively TRBD1 (6 bases). The V and J ends lost 4 bases and 2 bases respectively, with 23 bases between them. The CDR3 consists of 18 residues. Germline V CDR1 and CDR2: SGHAT, FQNNGV. The CDR3 here is CASSSWGLKGDGNYGYTF. The DNA for the CDR3 is TGTGCCAGCAGCTCTTGGGGGCTCAAAGGGGACGGGAACTATGGCTACACCTTC.

The V call is TRBV11-3, the J call TRBJ2-2; 8 nucleotides line up with TRBD1. This CDR3 has 15 amino acids. Trimming at V came to 5 bases and at J to 6 bases, leaving 8 bases not matched to a gene. Germline CDR1 and CDR2: SGHNT and YENEEA. The CDR3 reads CASSPLGQGPGELFF. The CDR3 DNA reads as TGTGCCAGCAGCCCCCTTGGACAGGGACCCGGGGAGCTGTTTTTT.

The V gene is TRBV7-8, the J gene TRBJ2-3; the match to TRBD2 covers 11 bases. From germline, CDR1 is SGHVS and CDR2 FQNEAQ. The CDR3 has 16 residues. With V trimmed by 5 bases and J by 2 bases, 6 bases remained unmatched. DNA of the CDR3: TGTGCCAGCAGCATTAGCGGGGGGGCTTTCACAGATACGCAGTATTTT. Amino acid sequence: CASSISGGAFTDTQYF.

This clone showed up just a few times. The J gene is TRBJ2-2, the V gene TRBV6-4, with D perhaps being TRBD1 or TRBD2 (5 bases each). CDR1 MRHNA and CDR2 SNTAGT come from the germline V gene. CDR3 length: 14 amino acids. Trimming took 3 bases from V and 5 from J, leaving 10 bases between them. The CDR3 protein is CASSERGGTGELFF. The DNA for the CDR3 is TGTGCCAGCAGTGAGAGGGGCGGGACCGGGGAGCTGTTTTTT.

The V call is TRBV6-6, the J call TRBJ1-3; 12 nucleotides match TRBD1. The V and J ends lost 5 bases and 4 bases, in that order; junction bases with no gene match: 6. The CDR3 is 16 residues long. The germline CDR1 and CDR2 sequences are MNHNY and SVGAGI (reference sequence). The CDR3 is CASSLRDRGLGNTIYF. In DNA form, the CDR3 reads TGTGCCAGCAGTCTCCGGGACAGGGGGCTCGGAAACACCATATATTTT.

V and J are TRBV30 and TRBJ2-7, with TRBD2 matching 9 bases. Germline V gene sequence: CDR1 GTSNPN, CDR2 SVGIG (reference sequence). The CDR3 sequence is 14 residues long. V shed 3 bases and J 7 bases; nucleotides not matched to a gene: 10. CDR3 region: CAWRNRAAGGEQYF. For the CDR3, the DNA is TGTGCCTGGAGGAACCGGGCCGCGGGGGGGGAGCAGTACTTC. The whole variable domain, remainder taken from reference TRBV30 and TRBJ2-7, is SQTIHQWPATLVQPVGSPLSLECTVEGTSNPNLYWYRQAAGRGLQLLFYSVGIGQISSEVPQNLSASRPQDRQFILSSKKLLLSDSGFYLCAWRNRAAGGEQYFGPGTRLTVT.

V and J are TRBV28 and TRBJ1-5; tentative D call: TRBD1 (6 bases). Trimming removed 6 bases from V and 3 bases from J, with 15 bases in between. Germline CDR1 MDHEN, CDR2 SYDVKM. CDR3 length equals 15 residues. The CDR3 DNA follows: TGTGCCAGCAGAAATCTAGACAGGCCCAATCAGCCCCAGCATTTT. Translation gives CASRNLDRPNQPQHF.

The chain links TRBV6-1 to TRBJ2-1; a possible D gene is TRBD2 (5 bases). This CDR3 is built from 14 residues. In germline, CDR1 is MNHNS, CDR2 SASEGT. Trimming stripped 3 bases from V and 3 bases from J, with 9 bases between. CDR3 bases: TGTGCCAGCAGTGACGCTAGCAGCTACAATGAGCAGTTCTTC. This sequence encodes CASSDASSYNEQFF.

This clone has just one count. The chain couples TRBV10-1 to TRBJ1-2; D unclear. Germline CDR1 reads WNHNN; CDR2 reads SYGVQD (reference sequence). The CDR3 extends over 13 amino acids. V was trimmed by 4 bases and J by 2 bases, leaving 8 bases between them. The DNA for the CDR3 is TGCGCCAGCAGTGTTGGACGGAACTATGGCTACACCTTC. Translating it yields CASSVGRNYGYTF.

The chain links TRBV2 to TRBJ1-5; D unclear. Trimming left V 4 bases short and J 1 base short, with 11 bases between. This CDR3 has 15 amino acids. The germline CDR1 and CDR2 sequences are SNHLY and FYNNEI. In DNA form, the CDR3 reads TGTGCCAGCAGTGCCCGGGGAGGGAGCAATCAGCCCCAGCATTTT. Its translation is CASSARGGSNQPQHF.

V and J are TRBV7-2 and TRBJ1-5, with 7 bases lining up with TRBD1. The germline V gene encodes CDR1 SGHTA and CDR2 FQGNSA. V was clipped by 3 bases and J by 2 bases; unmatched bases: 10. The CDR3 sequence is 17 residues long. The CDR3 nucleotides read TGTGCCAGCAGCTTGAGGACAGGCCAAATCCGCAATCAGCCCCAGCATTTT. This codes for CASSLRTGQIRNQPQHF.

The rearrangement uses TRBV11-2 and TRBJ1-2; 7 bases agree with TRBD1. After removal of 5 bases from V and 4 bases from J, the junction contained 4 bases not matched to a gene. This CDR3 spans 13 amino acids. Germline V gene data show CDR1 as SGHAT and CDR2 as FQNNGV. The CDR3 loop is CASSDRDSYGYTF. The DNA of the CDR3 is TGTGCCAGCAGCGACCGGGACAGCTATGGCTACACCTTC. The full variable domain, completed using reference TRBV11-2 and TRBJ1-2, is EAGVAQSPRYKIIEKRQSVAFWCNPISGHATLYWYQQILGQGPKLLIQFQNNGVVDDSQLPKDRFSAERLKGVDSTLKIQPAKLEDSAVYLCASSDRDSYGYTFGSGTRLTVV.

The chain employs TRBV28 and TRBJ1-5; D uncertain. Trimming took 2 bases from V and 2 from J, leaving 13 bases between them. Germline CDR1 is MDHEN and CDR2 is SYDVKM. The CDR3 runs to 16 residues. The CDR3 DNA sequence: TGTGCCAGCAGTTTACCCCTTACTAGGGGCAATCAGCCCCAGCATTTT. Translating it yields CASSLPLTRGNQPQHF.

The V call is TRBV5-5, the J call TRBJ2-1; the match to TRBD1 covers 8 bases. V dropped 1 base and J dropped 7; count of bases not matched to a gene: 4. The germline V gene encodes CDR1 SGHKS and CDR2 YYEKEE (reference sequence). This CDR3 region has 14 residues. Here the CDR3 reads CASSLNTGGNEQFF. The CDR3 bases are TGTGCCAGCAGCTTGAATACAGGGGGTAATGAGCAGTTCTTC.

This clone was recorded once. In DNA form, the CDR3 reads TGTGCCTGGAAACGGGTAAACTCTGGAAACACCATATATTTT. It codes for CAWKRVNSGNTIYF. The chain joins TRBV30 to TRBJ1-3; the D is unclear. V was cut by 4 bases and J by 0 bases, with 10 bases left in between. The CDR3 runs to 14 residues. Per germline, CDR1 GTSNPN and CDR2 SVGIG (reference sequence).

The CDR3 region is CASSVGVGDQPQHF. The CDR3 nucleotides are TGTGCCAGCAGCGTAGGAGTGGGGGATCAGCCCCAGCATTTT. The V gene is TRBV9, the J gene TRBJ1-5; TRBD1 might be the D (5 bases). The CDR3 length is 14 residues. Deletions cut 0 bases from V and 5 bases from J, with 9 bases between. Germline lookup yields CDR1 SGDLS and CDR2 YYNGEE.

This chain uses TRBV28 with TRBJ1-5, with D uncertain. Trimming took off 3 bases at V and 4 bases at J, with 16 bases between the two ends. CDR1 is MDHEN, CDR2 SYDVKM, per germline. There are 16 residues in the CDR3. The CDR3 here is CASSFEGKGMNQPQHF. CDR3 in DNA: TGTGCCAGCAGTTTCGAAGGGAAAGGAATGAATCAGCCCCAGCATTTT.

The CDR3 DNA follows: TGCGCCAGCAGCTTCGGACAGGGGGCCGGGTCACCCCTCCACTTT. It specifies CASSFGQGAGSPLHF. This chain uses TRBV5-1 with TRBJ1-6; 11 positions match TRBD1. CDR3 length: 15 amino acids. V trimming: 2 bases; J trimming: 10 bases; junction bases outside the gene matches: 5. Germline V gene sequence: CDR1 SGHRS, CDR2 YFSETQ.

The rearrangement links TRBV28 to TRBJ1-6; 7 nucleotides match TRBD1. From germline, CDR1 is MDHEN and CDR2 SYDVKM. The CDR3 has 13 residues. The V and J ends lost 6 bases and 7 bases, in that order; junction bases with no gene match: 3. The CDR3 bases are TGTGCCAGCAGAGGACAGGAGAATTCACCCCTCCACTTT. It yields the protein CASRGQENSPLHF.

The chain employs TRBV28 and TRBJ1-5, with a possible D match to TRBD1 (5 bases). Looked up from germline, CDR1 is MDHEN and CDR2 is SYDVKM. The CDR3 covers 15 residues. V was cut by 6 bases and J by 2 bases, with 14 bases left in between. Here the CDR3 reads CASSPLGGGNQPQHF. The CDR3 nucleotides read TGTGCCAGCAGCCCCCTGGGGGGGGGCAATCAGCCCCAGCATTTT.

V gene TRBV5-1 combines with J gene TRBJ2-5, with 12 bases aligning to TRBD2. The V and J ends lost 3 bases and 5 bases, in that order; junction bases with no gene match: 11. Germline CDR1 SGHRS, CDR2 YFSETQ. The CDR3 extends over 17 amino acids. The CDR3 sequence: CASSSRTSGAGDETQYF. CDR3 bases: TGCGCCAGCAGCTCCAGGACTAGCGGGGCGGGTGACGAGACCCAGTACTTC.

The chain combines TRBV11-2 with TRBJ1-3; D might be TRBD1 (6 bases). This CDR3 is built from 16 residues. V dropped 3 bases and J dropped 0 bases, with 12 bases sitting between them. Germline CDR1 and CDR2: SGHAT and FQNNGV. The CDR3 region is CASSFGGANSGNTIYF. The CDR3 DNA reads TGTGCCAGCAGCTTTGGGGGGGCCAACTCTGGAAACACCATATATTTT.

The chain carries TRBV18 and TRBJ2-5; 9 nucleotides align to TRBD2. The J segment lost 3 bases and the V segment lost 6 bases, leaving 8 bases of the junction unmatched. From germline, CDR1 is KGHSH and CDR2 LQKENI. The CDR3 runs to 15 residues. CDR3: CASSLTSGYEETQYF. CDR3 bases: TGTGCCAGCTCCCTCACTAGCGGGTATGAAGAGACCCAGTACTTC.

The chain recombines TRBV7-2 with TRBJ1-2, with D perhaps matching TRBD1 (5 bases). Germline CDR1 and CDR2: SGHTA and FQGNSA. This CDR3 is built from 13 residues. The V gene lost 5 bases and the J gene lost 4 bases, with 11 bases spanning the gap. In DNA form, the CDR3 reads TGTGCCAGCAGCCCCCGCGGGACCTATGGCTACACCTTC. Amino acid sequence: CASSPRGTYGYTF.

The rearrangement joins TRBV30 to TRBJ2-7, with 9 bases matching TRBD1. Trimming cost V 4 bases and J 4 bases; bases outside gene matches: 5. Germline CDR1 and CDR2: GTSNPN and SVGIG (reference sequence). This CDR3 has 13 residues. The CDR3 here is CAWNRDREYEQYF. The CDR3 nucleotides read TGTGCCTGGAACCGGGACAGGGAGTACGAGCAGTACTTC.

The chain has TRBV6-5 and TRBJ1-2, with a possible D match to TRBD1 (6 bases). This CDR3 contains 13 residues. Germline V CDR1 and CDR2: MNHEY, SVGAGI. Trimming took off 8 bases at V and 5 bases at J, with 15 bases between the two ends. CDR3 loop: CASSERGLYGYTF. CDR3 DNA sequence: TGTGCCAGCTCCGAAAGGGGGTTATATGGCTACACCTTC.

The chain joins TRBV7-9 to TRBJ2-3; D is ambiguous. Trimming left V 1 base short and J 2 bases short, with 10 bases between. Germline V gene lookup returns CDR1 SEHNR and CDR2 FQNEAQ (reference sequence). The length of the CDR3 is 15 residues. Written as DNA, the CDR3 is TGTGCCAGCAGCTTAGTAAGCCGGAACACAGATACGCAGTATTTT. It specifies CASSLVSRNTDTQYF.

The genes are TRBV29-1 and TRBJ2-7, with D unclear. V gave up 2 bases and J gave up 4 bases, with 9 bases separating them. The germline gives CDR1 SQVTM, CDR2 ANQGSEA. This CDR3 has 12 amino acids. CDR3 nucleotides: TGCAGCGTTGAAAAGGAAAATTACGAGCAGTACTTC. It codes for CSVEKENYEQYF.